A selection of T cell receptor beta chains follows, all from one sample in a study of T cells expressing NK-cell markers. TCRdb reprocessed the 5' RACE reads and stores each CDR3 protein as one record, lacking DNA. The sample has some 150,000 distinct CDR3 sequences. The specimen sequenced was blood T cells: a sorted CD56 or NKG2C T cell subset, CD4+ or CD8+ T cells, or bulk PBMC T cells (not recorded which). The source is a woman between 50 and 59 years old in good health. Both conserved end residues are part of each CDR3. For some rows the clone size is stated as once, few or many, or as a class when expanded; others skip it.

TRBJ2-1,NA,TRBV27,CASSSGHRLSRGEQFF
TRBJ1-2,NA,TRBV2,CASSDRTGDDGYTF
TRBJ2-5,NA,TRBV7-8,CASSLVLGTGFGNRETQYF
TRBJ2-3,NA,TRBV4-2,CASSQPGLTDTQYF
TRBJ1-6,NA,TRBV5-6,CASSLLSGTNSPLHF
TRBJ1-3,NA,TRBV12-3/TRBV12-4,CASSRIISGNTIYF
TRBJ2-1,medium-sized,TRBV15,CATSGSPSGSNNEQFF
TRBJ1-6,NA,TRBV5-1,CASSETEDGITLHF
TRBJ2-7,NA,TRBV12-3/TRBV12-4,CASSPTSGEVYEQYF
TRBJ2-4,NA,TRBV4-1,CASAGAQNIQYF
TRBJ2-3,NA,TRBV10-3,CAISESGQGIDTQYF
TRBJ2-1,NA,TRBV2,CASSAGGAEFYNEQFF
TRBJ1-5,NA,TRBV30,CAWSAVDRGGGQPQHF
TRBJ1-1,NA,TRBV7-9,CASSADRAPAFF
TRBJ2-1,NA,TRBV24-1,CATRPAVQGSEQFF
TRBJ2-7,NA,TRBV19,CASSIGGTSAYEQYF
TRBJ1-6,NA,TRBV13,CASSGGNSPLHF
TRBJ2-7,NA,TRBV27,CASSLTPQGDYYEQYF
TRBJ2-2,NA,TRBV10-1,CASSREAGTNTGELFF
TRBJ1-2,NA,TRBV7-8,CASSQVEGANYGYTF
TRBJ1-1,NA,TRBV4-1,CASSQETVAEAFF
TRBJ2-5,NA,TRBV7-9,CASFGWGETQYF
TRBJ2-3,NA,TRBV6-5,CASSSERDTDTQYF
TRBJ2-3,NA,TRBV20-1,CSARDFSRDADTQYF
TRBJ2-1,NA,TRBV29-1,CSVYGLAGKRYNEQFF
TRBJ2-3,NA,TRBV5-1,CASSLAGTSGYTDTQYF
TRBJ1-1,NA,TRBV29-1,CSVEGVPRAEAFF
TRBJ1-2,NA,TRBV11-3,CASRGQMNYGYTF
TRBJ2-1,NA,TRBV27,CASSQGLAGQYNEQFF
TRBJ2-3,NA,TRBV14,CASSQISTSGSGYKRTDTQYF
TRBJ2-2,NA,TRBV2,CASSEDGSGRAGGELFF
TRBJ2-1,NA,TRBV12-3/TRBV12-4,CASSSPRTSGSPNEQFF
TRBJ1-4,NA,TRBV29-1,CSVPGPNEKLFF
TRBJ2-1,NA,TRBV20-1,CSARSGLAVSNEQFF
TRBJ2-1,NA,TRBV2,CASSEELAGGPGEQFF
TRBJ1-2,NA,TRBV24-1,CATSDFNRGSGYTF
TRBJ2-1,NA,TRBV5-1,CASSLNRLAGLTNEQFF
TRBJ2-7,NA,TRBV6-6,CASSYTSSYEQYF
TRBJ1-3,NA,TRBV19,CASSTQSGNTIYF
TRBJ2-1,NA,TRBV27,CASSLLLAGGPNEQFF
TRBJ1-1,NA,TRBV7-9,CASSPTGGNTEAFF
TRBJ2-1,NA,TRBV24-1,CATRRTGGIDEQFF
TRBJ2-1,NA,TRBV27,CASSNKIARKTGDEQFF
TRBJ2-1,NA,TRBV11-3,CASSDGEALLYNEQFF
TRBJ2-6,NA,TRBV6-5,CASSYAGGSGANVLTF
TRBJ1-4,NA,TRBV5-1,CASSFLPGINEKLFF